This TCR beta chain was identified in a study of regulatory T cells in long-lasting Graves disease. Study conclusions and caveats: Persistent Graves' patients showed less TCR diversity than newly diagnosed patients showed.

In the case of this clonotype: Its antigen is not identified. This sequence may be a read error, since a much larger clone differs from it by one base.

Time point meaning: newly diagnosed GD, antithyroid drugs for less than 3 months. Construction of the TCR library relied on RNA isolated from PBMCs. The germline V gene has CDR1 SGHVS and CDR2 FNYEAQ. This CDR3 contains 17 residues. Construction of the TCR beta libraries employed iRepertoire HTBI primers in conjunction with Arm-PCR of CDR3 regions. TCRdb reprocessed the multiplex PCR reads with MiXCR, giving one entry per CDR3 protein. Among 520,000 or so distinct CDR3 sequences, around 12% were seen once, and the ten largest hold around 9.3%. These data also featured in a second study, about T cells in Graves' hyperthyroidism and ophthalmopathy.

The receptor comes from a woman under 40 with Graves disease. This chain connects TRBV7-6 to TRBJ2-4; 7 bases align to TRBD2. Sample: peripheral blood mononuclear cells (PBMCs), taken at new diagnosis, from a patient treated with antithyroid drugs. Written as DNA, the CDR3 is TGTGCCAGCAGCTTAGCACCACGGGGAGCGGGAAGGAACATTCAGTGCTTC. This gives the protein CASSLAPRGAGRNIQCF.